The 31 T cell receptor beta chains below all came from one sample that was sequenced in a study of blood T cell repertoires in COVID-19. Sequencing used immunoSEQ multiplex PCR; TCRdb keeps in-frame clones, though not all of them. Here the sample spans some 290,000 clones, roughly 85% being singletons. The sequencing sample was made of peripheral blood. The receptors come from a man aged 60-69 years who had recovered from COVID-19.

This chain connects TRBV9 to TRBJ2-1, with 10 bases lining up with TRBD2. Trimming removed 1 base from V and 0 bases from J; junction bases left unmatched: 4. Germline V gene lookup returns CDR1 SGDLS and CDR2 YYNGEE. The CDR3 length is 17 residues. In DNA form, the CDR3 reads TGTGCCAGCAGCGTAACTAGCGGGGAGAGCTCCTACAATGAGCAGTTCTTC. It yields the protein CASSVTSGESSYNEQFF.

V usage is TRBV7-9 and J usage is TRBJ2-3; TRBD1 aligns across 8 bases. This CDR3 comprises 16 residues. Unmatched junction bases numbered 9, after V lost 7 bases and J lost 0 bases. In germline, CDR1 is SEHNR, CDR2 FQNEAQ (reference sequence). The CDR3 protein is CASNKGQATSTDTQYF. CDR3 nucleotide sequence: TGTGCCAGCAACAAGGGACAGGCGACTAGCACAGATACGCAGTATTTT. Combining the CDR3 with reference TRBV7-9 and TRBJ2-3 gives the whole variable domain DTGVSQNPRHKITKRGQNVTFRCDPISEHNRLYWYRQTLGQGPEFLTYFQNEAQLEKSRLLSDRFSAERPKGSFSTLEIQRTEQGDSAMYLCASNKGQATSTDTQYFGPGTRLTVL.

CDR3 loop: CASSQEGRVSRTEAFF. The CDR3 nucleotides read TGTGCCAGCAGCCAAGAGGGGAGGGTATCTCGGACTGAAGCTTTCTTT. The V gene is TRBV3-1 (or the pseudogene TRBV3-2), the J gene TRBJ1-1; no definite D call. CDR3 size: 16 residues. Trimming removed 0 bases at V and 5 bases at J, with 16 bases between. Germline CDR1 and CDR2: LGHDT and YNNKEL (reference sequence).

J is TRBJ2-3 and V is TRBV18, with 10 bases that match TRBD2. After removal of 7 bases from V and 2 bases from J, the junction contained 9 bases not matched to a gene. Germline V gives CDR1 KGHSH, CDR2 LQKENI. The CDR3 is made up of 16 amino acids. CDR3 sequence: CASYGSSGGPTDTQYF. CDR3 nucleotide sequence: TGTGCCAGCTACGGGAGTAGCGGGGGGCCCACAGATACGCAGTATTTT.

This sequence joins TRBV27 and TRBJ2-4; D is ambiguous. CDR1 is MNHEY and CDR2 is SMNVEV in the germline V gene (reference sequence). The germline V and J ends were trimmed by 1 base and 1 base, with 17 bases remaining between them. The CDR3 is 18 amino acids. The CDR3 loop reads CASSLFPPVPGAKNIQYF. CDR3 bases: TGTGCCAGCAGTTTATTTCCCCCCGTCCCCGGGGCCAAAAACATTCAGTACTTC.

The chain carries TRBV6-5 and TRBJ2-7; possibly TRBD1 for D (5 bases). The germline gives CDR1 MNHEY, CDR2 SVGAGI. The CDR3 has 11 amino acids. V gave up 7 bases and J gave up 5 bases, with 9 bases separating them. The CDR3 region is CASIQGHEQYF. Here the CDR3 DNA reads TGTGCCAGCATCCAGGGTCACGAGCAGTACTTC.

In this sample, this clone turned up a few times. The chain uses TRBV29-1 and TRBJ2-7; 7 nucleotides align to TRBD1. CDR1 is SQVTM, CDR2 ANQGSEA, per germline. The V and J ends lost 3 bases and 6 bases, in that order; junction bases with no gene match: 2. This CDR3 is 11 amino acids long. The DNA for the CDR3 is TGCAGCGTTGACAGGGGGTCCGAGCAGTACTTC. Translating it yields CSVDRGSEQYF.

This CDR3 is CASSPDKYNEQFF. The CDR3 coding sequence is TGTGCCAGCAGCCCAGACAAATACAATGAGCAGTTCTTC. The rearrangement links TRBV5-4 to TRBJ2-1; D remains ambiguous. The CDR3 length is 13 residues. The V gene lost 4 bases and the J gene lost 4 bases, with 9 bases spanning the gap. Germline V gives CDR1 SGHNT, CDR2 YYREEE (reference sequence).

CDR3 DNA: TGTGCCAGCAGTTTCGGGACTCGGAGGAGCGGGGAGCTGTTTTTT. Its translation: CASSFGTRRSGELFF. The rearrangement joins TRBV6-5 to TRBJ2-2; a possible D gene is TRBD2 (6 bases). CDR1 and CDR2 from the germline V gene are MNHEY and SVGAGI. V lost 4 bases to trimming and J lost 7 bases, with 16 bases between them. This CDR3 has 15 residues.

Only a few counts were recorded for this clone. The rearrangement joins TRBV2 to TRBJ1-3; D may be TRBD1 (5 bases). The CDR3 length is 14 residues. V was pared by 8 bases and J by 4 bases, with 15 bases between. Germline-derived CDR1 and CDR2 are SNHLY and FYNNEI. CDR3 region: CASRQDSSGNTIYF. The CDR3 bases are TGTGCCAGCCGCCAAGACAGTTCCGGAAACACCATATATTTT.

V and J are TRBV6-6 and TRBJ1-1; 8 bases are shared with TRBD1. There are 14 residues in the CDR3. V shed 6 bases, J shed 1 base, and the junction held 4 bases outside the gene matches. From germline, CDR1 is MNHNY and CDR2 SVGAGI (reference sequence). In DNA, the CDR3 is TGTGCCAGCAGCCGAGACAGGGGGAACACTGAAGCTTTCTTT. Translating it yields CASSRDRGNTEAFF.

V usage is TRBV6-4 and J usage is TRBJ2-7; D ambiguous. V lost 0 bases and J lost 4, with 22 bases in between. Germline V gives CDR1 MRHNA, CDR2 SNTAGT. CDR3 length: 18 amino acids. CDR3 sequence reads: CASSDSPDKSQIKYEQYF. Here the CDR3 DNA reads TGTGCCAGCAGTGACTCGCCTGACAAGTCCCAAATAAAATACGAGCAGTACTTC.

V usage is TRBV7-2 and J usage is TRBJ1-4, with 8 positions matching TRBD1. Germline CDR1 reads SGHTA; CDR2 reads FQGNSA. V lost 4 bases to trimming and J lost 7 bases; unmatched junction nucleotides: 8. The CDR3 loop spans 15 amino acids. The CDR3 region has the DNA TGTGCCAGCAGCTCCAGACAGGGGATTGGTGAAAAACTGTTTTTT. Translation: CASSSRQGIGEKLFF.

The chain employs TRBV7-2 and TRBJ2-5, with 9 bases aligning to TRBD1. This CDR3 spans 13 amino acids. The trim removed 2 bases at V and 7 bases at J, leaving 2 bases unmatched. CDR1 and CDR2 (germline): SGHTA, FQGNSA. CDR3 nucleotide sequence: TGTGCCAGCAGCTTAAGACAGGGGGGGACCCAGTACTTC. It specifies CASSLRQGGTQYF. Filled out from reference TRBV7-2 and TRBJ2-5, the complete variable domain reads GAGVSQSPSNKVTEKGKDVELRCDPISGHTALYWYRQSLGQGLEFLIYFQGNSAPDKSGLPSDRFSAERTGGSVSTLTIQRTQQEDSAVYLCASSLRQGGTQYFGPGTRLLVL.

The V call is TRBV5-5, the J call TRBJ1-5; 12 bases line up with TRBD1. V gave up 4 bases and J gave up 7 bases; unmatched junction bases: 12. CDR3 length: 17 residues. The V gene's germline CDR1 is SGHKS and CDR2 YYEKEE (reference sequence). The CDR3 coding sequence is TGTGCCAGCAGCCCGGGACAGGGGGCGCGAGGATTACAGCCCCAGCATTTT. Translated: CASSPGQGARGLQPQHF.

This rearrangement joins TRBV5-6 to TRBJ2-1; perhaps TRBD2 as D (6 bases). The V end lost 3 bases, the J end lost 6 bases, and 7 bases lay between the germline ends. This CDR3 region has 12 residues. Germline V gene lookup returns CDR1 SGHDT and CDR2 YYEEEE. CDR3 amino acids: CASSSGANEQFF. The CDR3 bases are TGTGCCAGCAGCTCGGGAGCCAATGAGCAGTTCTTC.

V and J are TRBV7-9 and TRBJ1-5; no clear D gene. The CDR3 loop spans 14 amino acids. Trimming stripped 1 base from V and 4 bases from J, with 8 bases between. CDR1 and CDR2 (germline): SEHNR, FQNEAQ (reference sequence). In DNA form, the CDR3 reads TGTGCCAGCAGCTTAGGCGGTCGAAATCAGCCCCAGCATTTT. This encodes CASSLGGRNQPQHF.

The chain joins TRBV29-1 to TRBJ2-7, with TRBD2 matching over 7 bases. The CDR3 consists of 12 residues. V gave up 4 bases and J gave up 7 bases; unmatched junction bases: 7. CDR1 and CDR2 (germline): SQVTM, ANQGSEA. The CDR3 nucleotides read TGCAGCGTTGGCGGGGGAGGGAAGGAGCAGTACTTC. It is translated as CSVGGGGKEQYF.

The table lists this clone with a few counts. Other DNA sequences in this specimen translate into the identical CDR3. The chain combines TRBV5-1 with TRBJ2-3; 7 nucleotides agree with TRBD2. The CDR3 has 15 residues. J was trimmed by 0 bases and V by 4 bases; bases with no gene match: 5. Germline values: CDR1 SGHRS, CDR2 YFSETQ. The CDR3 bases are TGCGCCAGCAGCCCGGCGGGGGTTAGCACAGATACGCAGTATTTT. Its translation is CASSPAGVSTDTQYF.

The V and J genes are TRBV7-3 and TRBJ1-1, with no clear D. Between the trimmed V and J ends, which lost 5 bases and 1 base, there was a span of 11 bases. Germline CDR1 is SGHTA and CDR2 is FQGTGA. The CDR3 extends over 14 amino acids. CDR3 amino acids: CASSLGGRNTEAFF. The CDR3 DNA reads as TGTGCCAGCAGCCTAGGAGGACGGAACACTGAAGCTTTCTTT.

CDR3 protein: CASSRRRGLSLSNEQFF. The CDR3 nucleotides read TGCGCCAGCAGCCGACGGAGGGGACTCTCCTTAAGCAATGAGCAGTTCTTC. The J gene is TRBJ2-1, the V gene TRBV5-1, with a tentative D call TRBD2 (6 bases). V lost 4 bases and J 6 bases, leaving 23 bases between the germline ends. Germline V CDR1 and CDR2: SGHRS, YFSETQ. The CDR3 covers 17 residues.

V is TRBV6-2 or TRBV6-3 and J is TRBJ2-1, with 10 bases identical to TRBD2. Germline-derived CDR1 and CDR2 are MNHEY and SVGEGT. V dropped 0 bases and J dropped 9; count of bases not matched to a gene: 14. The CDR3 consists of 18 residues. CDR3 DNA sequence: TGTGCCAGCAGTTACTCGATGGCTAGCGGGAGCCAGTTGGTTGAGCAGTTCTTC. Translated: CASSYSMASGSQLVEQFF.

The CDR3 DNA sequence: TGTGCCACCAGCAGAGTGGGCGGGGGAGCTACCACCGGGGAGCTGTTTTTT. Translating gives CATSRVGGGATTGELFF. This chain connects TRBV15 to TRBJ2-2, with 7 bases identical to TRBD2. This CDR3 region has 17 residues. Germline V gene data show CDR1 as LNHNV and CDR2 as YYDKDF (reference sequence). Unmatched junction bases numbered 9, after V lost 1 base and J lost 4 bases.

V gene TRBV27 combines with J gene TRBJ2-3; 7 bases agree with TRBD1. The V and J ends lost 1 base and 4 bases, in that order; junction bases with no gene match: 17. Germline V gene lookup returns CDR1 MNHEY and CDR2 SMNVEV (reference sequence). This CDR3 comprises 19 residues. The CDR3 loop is CASSLYPTRGRRSPDTQYF. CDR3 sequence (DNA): TGTGCCAGCAGTTTATATCCCACGAGGGGGCGGCGGTCCCCAGATACGCAGTATTTT.

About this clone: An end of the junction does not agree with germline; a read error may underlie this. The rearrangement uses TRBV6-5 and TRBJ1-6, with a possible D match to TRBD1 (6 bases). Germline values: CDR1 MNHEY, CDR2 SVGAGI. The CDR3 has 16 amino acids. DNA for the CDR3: TGTGCCAGCAGCTACTCGTCAGGGGCCAGTAATTCACCCCTCCACTTT. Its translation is CASSYSSGASNSPLHF.

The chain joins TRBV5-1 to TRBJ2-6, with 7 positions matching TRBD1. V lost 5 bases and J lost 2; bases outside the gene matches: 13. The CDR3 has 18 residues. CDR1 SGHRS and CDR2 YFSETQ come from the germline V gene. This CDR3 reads CASSFSPGQRPGANVLTF. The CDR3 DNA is TGCGCCAGCAGTTTTAGTCCGGGACAGAGGCCTGGGGCCAACGTCCTGACTTTC. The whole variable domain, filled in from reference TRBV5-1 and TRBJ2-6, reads KAGVTQTPRYLIKTRGQQVTLSCSPISGHRSVSWYQQTPGQGLQFLFEYFSETQRNKGNFPGRFSGRQFSNSRSEMNVSTLELGDSALYLCASSFSPGQRPGANVLTFGAGSRLTVL.

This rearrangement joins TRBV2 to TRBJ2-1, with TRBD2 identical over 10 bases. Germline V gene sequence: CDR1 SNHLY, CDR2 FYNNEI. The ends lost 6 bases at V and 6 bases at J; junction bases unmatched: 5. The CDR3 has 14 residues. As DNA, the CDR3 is TGTGCCAGCAGAACCTGGACTAGCGGCAATGAGCAGTTCTTC. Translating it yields CASRTWTSGNEQFF.

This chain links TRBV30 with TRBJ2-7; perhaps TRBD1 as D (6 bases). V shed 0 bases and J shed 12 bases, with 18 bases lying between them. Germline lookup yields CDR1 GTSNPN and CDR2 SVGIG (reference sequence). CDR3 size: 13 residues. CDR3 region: CAWSVQGTPRGYF. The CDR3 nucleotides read TGTGCCTGGAGTGTACAGGGCACGCCCCGGGGGTACTTC. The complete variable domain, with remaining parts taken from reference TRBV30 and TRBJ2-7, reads SQTIHQWPATLVQPVGSPLSLECTVEGTSNPNLYWYRQAAGRGLQLLFYSVGIGQISSEVPQNLSASRPQDRQFILSSKKLLLSDSGFYLCAWSVQGTPRGYFGPGTRLTVT.

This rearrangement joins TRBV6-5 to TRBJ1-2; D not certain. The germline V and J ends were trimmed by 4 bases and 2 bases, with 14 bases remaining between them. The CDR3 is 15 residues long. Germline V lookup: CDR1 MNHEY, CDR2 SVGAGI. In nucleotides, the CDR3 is TGTGCCAGCAGTTCTTTCACGGCCAGGAACTATGGCTACACCTTC. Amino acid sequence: CASSSFTARNYGYTF.

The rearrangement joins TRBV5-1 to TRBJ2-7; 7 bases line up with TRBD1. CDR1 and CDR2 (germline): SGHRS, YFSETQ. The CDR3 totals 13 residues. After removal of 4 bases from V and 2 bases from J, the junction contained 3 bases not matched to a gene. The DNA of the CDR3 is TGCGCCAGCAGCCGGACAGGCCCCTACGAGCAGTACTTC. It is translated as CASSRTGPYEQYF.

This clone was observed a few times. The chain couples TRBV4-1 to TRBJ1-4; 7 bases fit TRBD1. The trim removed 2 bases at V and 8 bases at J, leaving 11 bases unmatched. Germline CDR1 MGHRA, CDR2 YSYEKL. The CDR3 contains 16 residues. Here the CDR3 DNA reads TGCGCCAGCAGCCAAAATAACAGGGGCGCCTGGGAAAAACTGTTTTTT. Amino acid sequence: CASSQNNRGAWEKLFF.